This T cell receptor beta chain was captured by sequencing in a study of CD8+CD57+ T cells in acquired aplastic anemia. This CDR3 contains 13 residues. V lost 5 bases to trimming and J lost 1 base, with 8 bases between them. Germline CDR1 reads SGHNT; CDR2 reads YENEEA. Genomic DNA acted as the template from which TCR beta VDJ combination and CDR3 sequence profiling were carried out. MiXCR, run by TCRdb on the reads, gives a single entry per CDR3 protein. The table has some 120,000 distinct CDR3 sequences, 48% seen once. This clonotype was detected ten times or more. The origin of this receptor is a human donor in good health, serving as a control. V is TRBV11-3 and J is TRBJ1-1; no reliable D call. The sequenced material came from sorted CD4+, CD8+, or CD8+CD57+ T cells (not recorded which) from PBMCs. The CDR3 protein is CASSRGQNTEAFF. CDR3 coding DNA: TGTGCCAGCAGCCGAGGTCAGAACACTGAAGCTTTCTTT. Full variable domain (outside the CDR3, taken from reference TRBV11-3 and TRBJ1-1): EAGVVQSPRYKIIEKKQPVAFWCNPISGHNTLYWYLQNLGQGPELLIRYENEEAVDDSQLPKDRFSAERLKGVDSTLKIQPAELGDSAVYLCASSRGQNTEAFFGQGTRLTVV.